A selection of T cell receptor beta chains follows, all from one sample in a study of T cells after yellow fever vaccination. MiXCR was run by TCRdb on the 5' RACE reads, yielding one entry per CDR3 protein. The data hold 300,000 to 400,000 distinct CDR3 sequences, with around an eighth observed a single time. The sequencing here drew on CD4+ T cells sorted from PBMCs, taken 15 days after the yellow fever booster vaccination. These receptors were collected from a man between 18 and 29 years old who received the YFV17D yellow fever vaccine. CDR3s include the opening cysteine and the closing phenylalanine or tryptophan. The order of the fields is CDR3 DNA, CDR3 protein, clone size, D gene, J gene, V gene. A D gene is named only where the DNA matches it firmly. A row's size may be missing; if present it is once, few, many or a size class.

DNA: TGTGCCAGCAGCTTCCTGGGGGGTAGTTATGGCTACACCTTC
CDR3: CASSFLGGSYGYTF
size: -
D: -
J: TRBJ1-2
V: TRBV5-5

DNA: TGTGCTAGTGGCTCCCCTAGACAGAGCTCCTACGAGCAGTACTTC
CDR3: CASGSPRQSSYEQYF
size: -
D: -
J: TRBJ2-7
V: TRBV12-5

DNA: TGTGCCACCAGTGAAGCCGACGGTCAAGAGACCCAGTACTTC
CDR3: CATSEADGQETQYF
size: -
D: -
J: TRBJ2-5
V: TRBV24-1

DNA: TGTGCCAGCAGCTCCCCACTCGGGGGACAGAACTATGGCTACACCTTC
CDR3: CASSSPLGGQNYGYTF
size: few
D: TRBD1
J: TRBJ1-2
V: TRBV7-2

DNA: TGCGCCAGCAGCTTACTAGCGGGGAGCTCTGGGGCCAACGTCCTGACTTTC
CDR3: CASSLLAGSSGANVLTF
size: few
D: TRBD2
J: TRBJ2-6
V: TRBV5-1

DNA: TGTGCCAGCAGCAGGGACAGGCTGAACACTGAAGCTTTCTTT
CDR3: CASSRDRLNTEAFF
size: -
D: TRBD1
J: TRBJ1-1
V: TRBV2

DNA: TGTGCCAGCAGCCTTAAACGGGGACAGCAAGAGACCCAGTACTTC
CDR3: CASSLKRGQQETQYF
size: many
D: TRBD1
J: TRBJ2-5
V: TRBV7-9

DNA: TGTGCCAGCAGTGAAGCGTTTTTTCCATACCGGTTCTATGGCTACACCTTC
CDR3: CASSEAFFPYRFYGYTF
size: few
D: -
J: TRBJ1-2
V: TRBV6-1

DNA: TGCAGTGCAAACAGGGGGCTGAACACTGAAGCTTTCTTT
CDR3: CSANRGLNTEAFF
size: -
D: TRBD1
J: TRBJ1-1
V: TRBV20-1

DNA: TGCGCCAGCAGCCCACCGCAGGGGAACGGAGATACGCAGTATTTT
CDR3: CASSPPQGNGDTQYF
size: -
D: -
J: TRBJ2-3
V: TRBV5-1

DNA: TGTGCCAGCAGCCCAAACAGGAGGGGGACCACAGATACGCAGTATTTT
CDR3: CASSPNRRGTTDTQYF
size: many
D: -
J: TRBJ2-3
V: TRBV12-3/TRBV12-4

DNA: TGCAGTGCTAGAGATCCCGGACAGGGGGTCACACCCCTCCACTTT
CDR3: CSARDPGQGVTPLHF
size: -
D: TRBD1
J: TRBJ1-6
V: TRBV20-1

DNA: TGTGCCAGCAGCAAGGACAGCCTCAATCTCTATGGCTACACCTTC
CDR3: CASSKDSLNLYGYTF
size: many
D: -
J: TRBJ1-2
V: TRBV7-2

DNA: TGTGCCAGCAGTCAACAGGGAGGAGACATTCAGTACTTC
CDR3: CASSQQGGDIQYF
size: few
D: -
J: TRBJ2-4
V: TRBV6-1

DNA: TGTGCCAGTAGTACAATATGGAAAGAGACTAACTATGGCTACACCTTC
CDR3: CASSTIWKETNYGYTF
size: -
D: -
J: TRBJ1-2
V: TRBV19

DNA: TGTGCCAGCAGTCGACTAGCGGGGGGCATAGATACGCAGTATTTT
CDR3: CASSRLAGGIDTQYF
size: -
D: TRBD2
J: TRBJ2-3
V: TRBV6-5

DNA: TGTGCCAGCAGCTTAGACCAGAACTATGGCTACACCTTC
CDR3: CASSLDQNYGYTF
size: many
D: -
J: TRBJ1-2
V: TRBV7-2

DNA: TGCAGCGTTGAAAGACAGGGGAACGCTGAAGCTTTCTTT
CDR3: CSVERQGNAEAFF
size: -
D: TRBD1
J: TRBJ1-1
V: TRBV29-1

DNA: TGTGCCAGCAGCCCATCCGTCGACAGGGGGGGTAGGGATACGCAGTATTTT
CDR3: CASSPSVDRGGRDTQYF
size: few
D: TRBD1
J: TRBJ2-3
V: TRBV5-5

DNA: TGCGCCAGCAGCTTTAGCGGGAGTTCAACCTCTGAAGCTTTCTTT
CDR3: CASSFSGSSTSEAFF
size: few
D: -
J: TRBJ1-1
V: TRBV5-1

DNA: TGCAGTGCTAGAGCCCGACAGGGGATCCTATACAATGAGCAGTTCTTC
CDR3: CSARARQGILYNEQFF
size: few
D: TRBD1
J: TRBJ2-1
V: TRBV20-1

DNA: TGTGCCAGTACCTCGTGGGACACCATATATTTT
CDR3: CASTSWDTIYF
size: few
D: -
J: TRBJ1-3
V: TRBV19

DNA: TGTGCCAGCAGTCCCGAGGGGAATAGCAATCAGCCCCAGCATTTT
CDR3: CASSPEGNSNQPQHF
size: few
D: -
J: TRBJ1-5
V: TRBV6-4

DNA: TGCGCCAGCAGCCAAGAAAGTGGAGAGGGGAGGGTTGGGGAGCAGTACTTC
CDR3: CASSQESGEGRVGEQYF
size: few
D: TRBD2
J: TRBJ2-7
V: TRBV4-1

DNA: TGTGCCAGCAGCTTAACGGTTGACAGGGCCGCCGGGGAGCTGTTTTTT
CDR3: CASSLTVDRAAGELFF
size: -
D: TRBD1
J: TRBJ2-2
V: TRBV7-3

DNA: TGCAGTGCTAAGGGGGTAGGACCGGGAGAGACCCAGTACTTC
CDR3: CSAKGVGPGETQYF
size: few
D: -
J: TRBJ2-5
V: TRBV20-1

DNA: TGTGCAAGTCGCTGGGGGGCCCGGCCTCTGGCCAAAAACATTCAGTACTTC
CDR3: CASRWGARPLAKNIQYF
size: -
D: -
J: TRBJ2-4
V: TRBV12-2

DNA: TGTGCCAGCAGCCGCGCGGCCTACGAGCAGTACTTC
CDR3: CASSRAAYEQYF
size: -
D: -
J: TRBJ2-7
V: TRBV7-9

DNA: TGTGCCAGCAGTTACTCAAGAACAGGGACAGGGGAAGGCTACACCTTC
CDR3: CASSYSRTGTGEGYTF
size: few
D: TRBD1
J: TRBJ1-2
V: TRBV6-6

DNA: TGCAGTGCTAGAGATCGGAGGGCTGAGACCCAGTACTTC
CDR3: CSARDRRAETQYF
size: many
D: -
J: TRBJ2-5
V: TRBV20-1

DNA: TGTGCCAGCAGCGGCTGGGTTAATTCACCCCTCCACTTT
CDR3: CASSGWVNSPLHF
size: -
D: -
J: TRBJ1-6
V: TRBV5-4

DNA: TGTGCCAGCAGCTTGGTGACAGGGAACTTTGGATACTCTGGAAACACCATATATTTT
CDR3: CASSLVTGNFGYSGNTIYF
size: few
D: TRBD1
J: TRBJ1-3
V: TRBV7-2

DNA: TGCAGTGCTAGAGTCCAGGGGGCGCGGACTGAAGCTTTCTTT
CDR3: CSARVQGARTEAFF
size: -
D: TRBD1
J: TRBJ1-1
V: TRBV20-1

DNA: TGTGCCAGCAGCGGCTACAGGAGCTCCTACGAGCAGTACTTC
CDR3: CASSGYRSSYEQYF
size: -
D: -
J: TRBJ2-7
V: TRBV7-9

DNA: TGCGCCAGCAGCGTGCTCCCGGGACAGATGAACACTGAAGCTTTCTTT
CDR3: CASSVLPGQMNTEAFF
size: few
D: TRBD1
J: TRBJ1-1
V: TRBV5-1

DNA: TGTGCCAGCAGACTCATTGGCCAGGTCGATACGCAGTATTTT
CDR3: CASRLIGQVDTQYF
size: few
D: -
J: TRBJ2-3
V: TRBV3-1

DNA: TGCGCCAGCAGCCCCGGGGCGGGTAGTAATGAAAAACTGTTTTTT
CDR3: CASSPGAGSNEKLFF
size: few
D: -
J: TRBJ1-4
V: TRBV5-1

DNA: TGCGCCAGCAGCTTGGGCACGGACACTGAAGCTTTCTTT
CDR3: CASSLGTDTEAFF
size: few
D: -
J: TRBJ1-1
V: TRBV5-1

DNA: TGTGCCAGCAGTTCGGGGGGAAGGGAAGCTTTCTTT
CDR3: CASSSGGREAFF
size: few
D: -
J: TRBJ1-1
V: TRBV12-3/TRBV12-4

DNA: TGTGCCAGCAGCTTATTGGGGGCCGCCACAGATACGCAGTATTTT
CDR3: CASSLLGAATDTQYF
size: -
D: -
J: TRBJ2-3
V: TRBV7-6

DNA: TGCGCCAGCAGCCAAGAACATGCGGATTTCTCTGGAAACACCATATATTTT
CDR3: CASSQEHADFSGNTIYF
size: -
D: -
J: TRBJ1-3
V: TRBV4-3

DNA: TGCAGCGTTGTAGGACTAGCGGGGGGCGATACGCAGTATTTT
CDR3: CSVVGLAGGDTQYF
size: many
D: TRBD2
J: TRBJ2-3
V: TRBV29-1

DNA: TGTGCCAGCAGTTTCGACAGCTACAATGAGCAGTTCTTC
CDR3: CASSFDSYNEQFF
size: many
D: -
J: TRBJ2-1
V: TRBV7-2

DNA: TGTGCCAGCAGCTTAGGGGCGGTTGGGGCCAACGTCCTGACTTTC
CDR3: CASSLGAVGANVLTF
size: few
D: -
J: TRBJ2-6
V: TRBV7-2

DNA: TGCGCCAGCAGCCAGCCCCTATGGGGGGTGCGGGAGACCCAGTACTTC
CDR3: CASSQPLWGVRETQYF
size: -
D: -
J: TRBJ2-5
V: TRBV4-1

DNA: TGTGCCTGGAATAGGGAGCTAGGGGCCGCCGGGGAGCTGTTTTTT
CDR3: CAWNRELGAAGELFF
size: few
D: -
J: TRBJ2-2
V: TRBV30

DNA: TGTGCCAGCAGAGTGGGCCCTAGCACAGATACGCAGTATTTT
CDR3: CASRVGPSTDTQYF
size: -
D: -
J: TRBJ2-3
V: TRBV2